A selection of T cell receptor beta chains follows, all from one sample in a study of shared clonotypes between healthy human individuals. TCRdb keeps only in-frame clones here, not all; method: immunoSEQ multiplex PCR. The sample holds around 530,000 clones; around 76% are singletons and the top ten take around 12%. Sequenced sample: PBMCs. Receptors were obtained from a middle-aged woman in good health. Some clones in this sample may be carry-over from other donors' samples. Both conserved end residues are part of each CDR3. Each record gives: J gene, V gene, CDR3 protein.

TRBJ2-1	TRBV27	CASSLSGRPYNEQFF
TRBJ1-1	TRBV19	CASSITRTGTEAFF
TRBJ2-1	TRBV28	CASSPNSGRTFF
TRBJ1-4	TRBV7-2	CASSPGTGEEKLFF
TRBJ1-6	TRBV11-1	CASSLVGASPLHF
TRBJ2-5	TRBV15	CATSRDPAGVGETQYF
TRBJ1-1	TRBV7-3	CASSPGQGNTEAFF
TRBJ1-2	TRBV18	CASSPDGSYGYTF
TRBJ1-3	TRBV7-6	CASSFGTGNTIYF
TRBJ2-7	TRBV11-2	CATGRGYEQYF
TRBJ2-1	TRBV5-8	CASTRTLNLYNEQFF
TRBJ1-3	TRBV19	CASSIRGQGSPGDNRGIYF
TRBJ1-2	TRBV12-5	CASGFETNYGYTF
TRBJ2-7	TRBV21-1	CASSNRGGLYEQYF
TRBJ2-1	TRBV5-4	CASSLGGYEQFF
TRBJ2-1	TRBV4-2	CASSRIGRSLYNEQFF
TRBJ1-4	TRBV27	CASRGGPNEKLFF
TRBJ2-7	TRBV29-1	CSVPSEGTGRYEQYF
TRBJ1-1	TRBV11-2	CASSPIGRHEAFF
TRBJ1-1	TRBV19	CASNFGGTEAFF
TRBJ2-7	TRBV19	CASSIRSVGQGAYEQYF
TRBJ2-7	TRBV18	CASSPKTGVREQYF
TRBJ2-1	TRBV5-1	CASSLSAGGFNEQFF
TRBJ1-2	TRBV21-1	CASSKEEKGKSDYGYTF
TRBJ2-7	TRBV5-1	CASSFGGAYEQYF
TRBJ2-1	TRBV25-1	CASSDPYSQRESWQFF
TRBJ1-2	TRBV25-1	CASSDWDYGYTF
TRBJ2-1	TRBV10-2	CASSDWTSGPNEQFF
TRBJ2-7	TRBV11-2	CASRPPGTGIYEQYF
TRBJ1-1	TRBV6-6	CASSLPRGDTEAFF
TRBJ1-1	TRBV7-9	CASSQGGGQAFF
TRBJ2-7	TRBV5-4	CASSPEQGTYEQYF
TRBJ1-3	TRBV6-6	CASSYLGNTIYF
TRBJ2-2	TRBV5-1	CASSLAQGFDGELFF
TRBJ1-4	TRBV30	CAHDRVGEKLFF
TRBJ2-5	TRBV2	CASMGYKETQYF
TRBJ2-7	TRBV7-3	CASSPGGASTYEQYF
TRBJ1-1	TRBV7-9	CASSNRQVHTEAFF
TRBJ2-4	TRBV30	CAWSVTGANIQYF
TRBJ2-2	TRBV5-4	CASSLGPGDPNTGELFF
TRBJ1-2	TRBV5-4	CASSLESGHDYGYTF
TRBJ2-3	TRBV30	CACSLSHTQYF
TRBJ2-7	TRBV6-1	CASGPGPTSHEQYF
NA	TRBV30	CAWSQPTGDPYEQYF
TRBJ2-1	TRBV5-1	CASSLGGTEQFF
TRBJ2-2	TRBV10-3	CAITGTSETGELFF
TRBJ1-1	TRBV19	CASSTSMNTEAFF
TRBJ1-1	TRBV7-6	CASSKGQAMNTEAFF
TRBJ1-5	TRBV5-4	CASSLYPGNNQPQHF
TRBJ2-2	TRBV10-3	CAISDDRAGELFF